This TCR beta chain was obtained from a study of shared clonotypes between healthy human individuals. General study results and limits: Non-shared clonotypes showed lower generation probabilities than clonotypes common to all four donors. Donor scarcity curtailed the genetic and exposure-history diversity represented herein. An anticipated effect of sequencing depth on clonotype sharing among donors was recognized.

TCRdb keeps only in-frame clones here, not all; method: immunoSEQ multiplex PCR. The sample lists approximately 590,000 clones, over 95% occurring once. Positive CCR7 selection of CD45RO-negative cells yielded the naive CD8 cells, and terminally differentiated effector memory CD45RA+ cells were excluded. Comments on this clone: Antigen specificity is unknown.

J lost 1 base, V lost 0 bases, and 13 bases had no gene match. The CDR3 runs to 19 residues. The J gene is TRBJ2-3, the V gene TRBV23-1; 7 bases are shared with TRBD1. TRBV23-1 is an open reading frame, and its role is uncertain. The source material was naive CD8+ T cells sorted from blood. The TCR was taken from a woman aged 25 to 39 in good health. CDR3 region: CASSQSSGQVELGTDTQYF. CDR3 nucleotide sequence: TGCGCCAGCAGTCAATCGTCAGGACAGGTTGAGTTAGGCACAGATACGCAGTATTTT.